Listed below are T cell receptor beta chains from one sample, sequenced in a study of cytomegalovirus exposure and HLA in healthy donors. Here immunoSEQ multiplex PCR was the method, and the copy in TCRdb shows in-frame clones only, minus some. The repertoire holds 99,000 or so clones, with 76% as singletons. Input material: PBMCs. The receptor set was obtained from a young woman in good health and CMV-seropositive. Each CDR3 is given with its conserved first and last residue.

v_gene,len,j_gene,CDR3aa
TRBV4-1,14,TRBJ1-1,CASSHQGRGTEAFF
TRBV5-6,16,TRBJ2-1,CASSLVRGSLVDEQFF
TRBV9,15,TRBJ2-5,CASSPDGGLPSTQYF
TRBV9,15,TRBJ1-1,CASSVAGGGMGEAFF
TRBV27,13,TRBJ1-6,CASRTRENSPLHF
TRBV30,13,TRBJ1-2,CAWSVGENYGYTF
TRBV10-1,15,TRBJ2-3,CASSEPSGGTDTQYF
TRBV4-2,17,TRBJ1-2,CASSQDPTVQGAYGYTF
TRBV18,15,TRBJ1-5,CASSPTGSGNQPQHF
TRBV6-1,12,TRBJ2-7,CASSEGSSEQYF
TRBV2,15,TRBJ2-3,CASSADRGSTDTQYF
TRBV14,14,TRBJ2-3,CASGGQGNINTQYF
TRBV2,17,TRBJ2-1,CASSEVGGDSGRGEQFF
TRBV28,16,TRBJ2-7,CASSSRQGYYYYEQYF
TRBV15,14,TRBJ2-7,CATSTGHQFYEQYF
TRBV29-1,15,TRBJ2-2,CSVGGLAGHTGELFF
TRBV7-9,16,TRBJ2-7,CASSPASGLGFYEQYF
TRBV6-1,13,TRBJ2-7,CASSEGARGVQYF
TRBV13,13,TRBJ2-5,CASSLGGIETQYF
TRBV30,14,TRBJ1-6,CAWYTGTGNSPLHF
TRBV7-9,12,TRBJ2-3,CASSSLTDTQYF
TRBV14,14,TRBJ2-1,CASSVTIPGNEQFF
TRBV7-9,16,TRBJ2-1,CASSSSGTGFNNEQFF
TRBV5-1,16,TRBJ2-3,CASSLVPDRGADTQYF
TRBV11-2,13,TRBJ1-1,CASSFWEGTEAFF
TRBV27,16,TRBJ2-6,CASSQGGSSGANVLTF
TRBV5-6,13,TRBJ1-6,CASSLGTASPLHF
TRBV30,14,TRBJ2-3,CAWTLAGGTDTQYF
TRBV5-4,14,TRBJ2-1,CASSLSRSYNEQFF
TRBV7-8,20,TRBJ2-2,CASSYLGSGRADRSTGELFF
TRBV5-1,14,TRBJ2-7,CASSSWGDLYEQYF
TRBV2,15,TRBJ1-3,CASMETRLSGNTIYF
TRBV7-9,16,TRBJ2-1,CASSLRTSGSWNEQFF
TRBV25-1,13,TRBJ2-1,CASSRRGYNEQFF
TRBV27,15,TRBJ1-2,CASSLYQQGGYGYTF